This T cell receptor beta chain was recovered during a study of spatial heterogeneity in lung cancer (dated by TCRdb to the late 2010s). Some background on the complete study: Beta-chain transcripts were consistently detected in greater numbers than alpha-chain transcripts, which likely reflected higher beta-chain transcript abundance. The study quantitatively compared TCR alpha and beta repertoires across multiple tumor regions, matched nontumor lung and blood in non-small cell lung cancer. In the raw uncorrected reads, each unique combination of TCR and UMI appeared on average more than ten times. Both alpha and beta chains were TCR-sequenced in samples taken at surgery, namely 220 tumor regions, approximately 63 matched nontumor lung samples and a few dozen PBMC samples. Nonsynonymous mutation counts, determined by whole-exome sequencing of tumor tissue, were related to features of the TCR repertoire. TCR transcript counts in tumor regions correlated strongly with a T cell transcriptional module score from matched bulk RNA-seq. The study at large found these results: TCR-seq was estimated to cover only 6.5% to 9% of tumor T cells for alpha chains and around 12% for beta chains. Confirming at a functional level the hypothesis that regional TCRs recognize regional mutations was considered to require additional single-cell paired TCR alpha and beta sequencing. Counts of ubiquitous and regional expanded TCRs correlated with counts of ubiquitous and regional nonsynonymous mutations, respectively. A correlation was observed between the number of expanded intratumoral alpha and beta TCRs and the tumor nonsynonymous mutation count.

Receptors were amplified or captured by 5' RACE. Instrument used: NextSeq 500. In the TCR library protocol, a unique molecular identifier was attached to each TCR cDNA molecule so that PCR and sequencing errors could be corrected. The authors' pipeline ran thus. TCR identification, UMI-based error correction and CDR3 extraction were all carried out with Decombinator tools. Expanded TCRs were defined as those above a frequency of 2 per 1,000, corresponding to the top 1% of the tumor frequency distribution. Expanded tumor TCRs were classed as regional if statistically deemed absent (corrected P<0.05) from at least one tumor region, otherwise ubiquitous. Rényi diversity was computed with the R vegan package after subsampling each repertoire 100 times to 5,000 TCRs. To build CDR3 similarity networks, amino acid triplet string-kernel similarity was used, and CDR3s were connected when their pairwise similarity was above 0.82. TCRdb ran its own pipeline on the public reads, namely fastp trimming at Q25 and MiXCR clone calling, and kept in-frame beta chains. Each entry merges the rows of one CDR3 protein and shows their most common DNA and genes. TCRdb's processing, not the authors', yielded these V and J calls. This sample is represented by over 5,000 distinct CDR3 sequences; roughly 8.2% of them were singletons. The top ten hold more than 15% of the sample.

Measured from the cysteine to the phenylalanine, the CDR3 is 14 residues long. The retained sequence is limited to the CDR3, 42 bases, with the frame set at the first base. V is cut by 3 bases and J by 1 base, and the space between the germline ends is 9 bases. The germline V gene (reference sequence) supplies CDR1 DFQATT and CDR2 SNEGSKA. Explained via the paper, the time point label denotes: sample taken at primary tumor resection. Donors were 65 to 85 patients with early-stage, untreated non-small cell lung cancer from the lung TRACERx cohort. Without any cell sorting, TCR sequencing was performed on whole RNA extracted either from tumor and nontumor lung tissue or from cryopreserved PBMC samples. A patient was chosen for TCR sequencing only when enough RNA was available from at least two tumor regions. Before selection, tumor and adjacent nontumor lung specimens were reviewed by a lung pathologist.

Concerning this clonotype itself: What antigen it recognizes has not been identified. No base qualities exist here, and no much larger clone lies one base off it.

The TCR sequence derives from a female donor with early-stage non-small cell lung cancer. The rearranged chain carries TRBV20-1 and TRBJ2-2; there is no confident call for the D gene. Sequenced here: lung tumor tissue, sampled at surgery. The CDR3 reads CSASAAGNTGELFF. The nucleotide sequence reads as follows: TGCAGTGCTAGTGCCGCCGGGAACACCGGGGAGCTGTTTTTT.